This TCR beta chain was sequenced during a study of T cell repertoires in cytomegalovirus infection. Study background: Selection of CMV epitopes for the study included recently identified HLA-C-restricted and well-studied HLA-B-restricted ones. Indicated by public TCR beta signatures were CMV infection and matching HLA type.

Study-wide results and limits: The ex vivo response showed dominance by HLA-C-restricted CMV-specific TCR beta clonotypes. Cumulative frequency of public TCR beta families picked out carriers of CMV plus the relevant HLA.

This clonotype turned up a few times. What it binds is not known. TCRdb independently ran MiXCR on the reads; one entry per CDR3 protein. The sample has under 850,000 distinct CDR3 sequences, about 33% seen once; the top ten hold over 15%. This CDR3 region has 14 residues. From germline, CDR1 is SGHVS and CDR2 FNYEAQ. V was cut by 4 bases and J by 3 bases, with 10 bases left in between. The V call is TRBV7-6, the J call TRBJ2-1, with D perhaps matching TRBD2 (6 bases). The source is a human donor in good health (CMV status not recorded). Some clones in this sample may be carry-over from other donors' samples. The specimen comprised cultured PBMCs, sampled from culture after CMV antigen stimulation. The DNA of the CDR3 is TGTGCCAGCAGCTGGGCAGCGGGCTACAATGAGCAGTTCTTC. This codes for CASSWAAGYNEQFF.